This T cell receptor beta chain comes out of a study of T-cell reconstitution after alpha-beta-depleted transplantation in children. Preparation of the TCRbeta library involved a method that used unique molecular identifiers. One entry per CDR3 protein, called by TCRdb with MiXCR from the PCR reads. The table lists a few hundred thousand distinct CDR3 sequences, 7.5% to 10% of them singletons. The germline CDR1 and CDR2 sequences are LGHDT and YNNKEL (reference sequence). This CDR3 comprises 13 residues. V lost 7 bases to trimming and J lost 4 bases, with 12 bases between them. As to this clonotype: A much larger clone lies one base from this, so it may be a read error. A read error is likely, as this CDR3 ends without the conserved phenylalanine or tryptophan.

The receptor was derived from a human donor who donated a stem cell graft to a child with SCID. The material sequenced was PBMCs from the stem cell graft donor, taken from the stem cell graft. The chain uses TRBV3-1 and TRBJ2-3; D is perhaps TRBD1 or TRBD2 (5 bases each). The CDR3 spells CASTQGVSDTQYS. DNA for the CDR3: TGTGCCAGCACCCAGGGAGTGTCAGATACGCAGTATTCT.